This TCR beta chain was sequenced for a study of cytomegalovirus exposure and HLA in healthy donors. Study observations and caveats: The study listed about 150 cytomegalovirus-associated TCR beta chains.

Regarding donors, all were healthy bone marrow donors. Donors sampled were nominally healthy, though unrecorded immune exposures were likely. Only one count was recorded for this clone. Its antigen is unidentified. PCR primers comprised 60 Vbeta and 13 Jbeta primers. Assay: immunoSEQ multiplex PCR; the TCRdb copy retains only in-frame clones and omits some. The table has 150,000 to 200,000 clones, 60% to 80% seen once; the top ten hold approximately 10%. V lost 2 bases and J lost 8, with 12 bases in between. The length of the CDR3 is 14 residues. Germline V gene sequence: CDR1 ENHRY, CDR2 SYGVKD. The specimen sequenced was PBMCs. J is TRBJ1-4 and V is TRBV10-3, with D maybe TRBD1 (6 bases). The clonotype was recovered from a man between 18 and 35 years old in good health and CMV-seropositive. The CDR3 here is CAISEDRRGEKLFF. CDR3 bases: TGTGCCATCAGTGAGGACAGGAGAGGCGAAAAACTGTTTTTT.